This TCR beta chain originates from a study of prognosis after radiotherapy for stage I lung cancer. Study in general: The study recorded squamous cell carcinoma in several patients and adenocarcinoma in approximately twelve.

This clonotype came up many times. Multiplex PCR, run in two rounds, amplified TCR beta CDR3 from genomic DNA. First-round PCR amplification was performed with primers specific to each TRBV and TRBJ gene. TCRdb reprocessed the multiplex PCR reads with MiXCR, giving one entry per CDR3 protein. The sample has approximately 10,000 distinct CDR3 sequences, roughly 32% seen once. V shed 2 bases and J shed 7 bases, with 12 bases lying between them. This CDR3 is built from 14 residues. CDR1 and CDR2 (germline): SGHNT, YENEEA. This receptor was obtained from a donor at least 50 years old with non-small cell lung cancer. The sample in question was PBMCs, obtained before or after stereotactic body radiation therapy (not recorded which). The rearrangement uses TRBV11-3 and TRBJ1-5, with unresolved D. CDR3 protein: CASSLTDSGQPQHF. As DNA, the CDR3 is TGTGCCAGCAGCTTAACCGATTCGGGGCAGCCCCAGCATTTT.